These T cell receptor beta chains were read from a single sample in a study of T cell responses to AZD1222 COVID-19 vaccine. Sequencing was performed with immunoSEQ multiplex PCR; in TCRdb, only in-frame clones are kept and a portion is missing. The sample holds 120,000 or so clones, roughly 90% seen once. The material was peripheral blood, obtained 28 days after the second dose of the MenACWY control vaccine. These receptors were obtained from an adult who received the MenACWY meningococcal vaccine as a control. The CDR3 runs from the conserved cysteine through the conserved F or W. Each record gives: clone size, V gene, D gene, CDR3 length, J gene, CDR3 protein, CDR3 DNA. A D gene is named only where the DNA matches it firmly. Only part of the rows carry a size: once, few, many, or a class if the clone is expanded.

abundance: .
v_gene: TRBV12-3/TRBV12-4
d_gene: .
len: 11
j_gene: TRBJ2-5
CDR3aa: CASSLGGPQYF
CDR3nt: TGTGCCAGCAGTTTAGGGGGGCCCCAGTACTTC

abundance: .
v_gene: TRBV5-6
d_gene: .
len: 14
j_gene: TRBJ2-1
CDR3aa: CASSLGQADNEQFF
CDR3nt: TGTGCCAGCAGCTTGGGGCAGGCGGACAATGAGCAGTTCTTC

abundance: once
v_gene: TRBV28
d_gene: TRBD1
len: 15
j_gene: TRBJ1-2
CDR3aa: CASRRGGQRNYGYTF
CDR3nt: TGTGCCAGCAGAAGGGGGGGACAGAGGAACTATGGCTACACCTTC

abundance: .
v_gene: TRBV7-8
d_gene: .
len: 15
j_gene: TRBJ2-7
CDR3aa: CASSHGTRRIYEQYF
CDR3nt: TGTGCCAGCAGCCATGGGACACGCCGGATCTACGAGCAGTACTTC

abundance: once
v_gene: TRBV4-1
d_gene: .
len: 15
j_gene: TRBJ1-5
CDR3aa: CASSHWAISNQPQHF
CDR3nt: TGCGCCAGCAGCCACTGGGCTATCAGCAATCAGCCCCAGCATTTT

abundance: .
v_gene: TRBV7-6
d_gene: TRBD2
len: 17
j_gene: TRBJ2-3
CDR3aa: CASSLKPLLAETDTQYF
CDR3nt: TGTGCCAGCAGCCTAAAACCGCTACTAGCGGAAACAGATACGCAGTATTTT

abundance: .
v_gene: TRBV2
d_gene: TRBD1
len: 14
j_gene: TRBJ1-2
CDR3aa: CASSAQGQAYGYTF
CDR3nt: TGTGCCAGCAGTGCCCAGGGACAGGCCTATGGCTACACCTTC

abundance: .
v_gene: TRBV4-2
d_gene: .
len: 18
j_gene: TRBJ1-4
CDR3aa: CASSQTAAKGATNEKLFF
CDR3nt: TGTGCCAGCAGCCAGACGGCGGCGAAGGGGGCAACTAATGAAAAACTGTTTTTT

abundance: .
v_gene: TRBV28
d_gene: .
len: 12
j_gene: TRBJ2-5
CDR3aa: CASSTPQETQYF
CDR3nt: TGTGCCAGCAGTACCCCCCAAGAGACCCAGTACTTC

abundance: .
v_gene: TRBV19
d_gene: TRBD2
len: 14
j_gene: TRBJ2-3
CDR3aa: CASSDGLVPDTQYF
CDR3nt: TGTGCCAGTAGTGACGGACTAGTACCCGATACGCAGTATTTT

abundance: .
v_gene: TRBV29-1
d_gene: .
len: 13
j_gene: TRBJ2-2
CDR3aa: CSVEYTKAGELFF
CDR3nt: TGCAGCGTTGAGTATACGAAGGCCGGGGAGCTGTTTTTT

abundance: .
v_gene: TRBV30
d_gene: TRBD1
len: 14
j_gene: TRBJ1-2
CDR3aa: CAWRARAGGYGYTF
CDR3nt: TGTGCCTGGAGGGCACGGGCAGGGGGCTATGGCTACACCTTC

abundance: .
v_gene: TRBV14
d_gene: .
len: 14
j_gene: TRBJ1-1
CDR3aa: CASSRDMGQTEAFF
CDR3nt: TGTGCCAGCAGCCGGGATATGGGACAAACTGAAGCTTTCTTT

abundance: .
v_gene: TRBV29-1
d_gene: .
len: 15
j_gene: TRBJ2-2
CDR3aa: CSVLRDTSVTGELFF
CDR3nt: TGCAGCGTTTTGCGGGACACAAGCGTTACCGGGGAGCTGTTTTTT

abundance: .
v_gene: TRBV6-5
d_gene: .
len: 14
j_gene: TRBJ2-1
CDR3aa: CASRDERVSHEQFF
CDR3nt: TGTGCCAGCCGAGATGAGCGGGTATCCCATGAGCAGTTCTTC

abundance: .
v_gene: TRBV18
d_gene: .
len: 14
j_gene: TRBJ1-1
CDR3aa: CASSPQGLNTEAFF
CDR3nt: TGTGCCAGCTCACCGCAGGGGCTGAACACTGAAGCTTTCTTT

abundance: .
v_gene: TRBV20-1
d_gene: .
len: 10
j_gene: TRBJ1-4
CDR3aa: CSARTEKLFF
CDR3nt: TGCAGTGCTAGAACTGAAAAACTGTTTTTT

abundance: .
v_gene: TRBV13
d_gene: .
len: 15
j_gene: TRBJ1-4
CDR3aa: CASSQTGATNEKLFF
CDR3nt: TGTGCCAGCAGCCAGACAGGAGCAACTAATGAAAAACTGTTTTTT

abundance: few
v_gene: TRBV28
d_gene: .
len: 14
j_gene: TRBJ1-3
CDR3aa: CASSLAPQQNTIYF
CDR3nt: TGTGCCAGCAGTTTAGCCCCTCAGCAAAACACCATATATTTT

abundance: .
v_gene: TRBV10-3
d_gene: .
len: 16
j_gene: TRBJ2-2
CDR3aa: CAIKQTGRGSSGELFF
CDR3nt: TGTGCCATCAAACAGACAGGGAGGGGTTCGTCCGGGGAGCTGTTTTTT

abundance: .
v_gene: TRBV18
d_gene: .
len: 18
j_gene: TRBJ2-2
CDR3aa: CASSLNRPPPERPGELFF
CDR3nt: TGTGCCAGCTCACTTAATCGGCCGCCACCGGAGAGACCCGGGGAGCTGTTTTTT

abundance: .
v_gene: TRBV2
d_gene: .
len: 13
j_gene: TRBJ1-5
CDR3aa: CASSSLDRSAQHF
CDR3nt: TGTGCCAGCAGTTCCTTGGACAGATCGGCCCAGCATTTT

abundance: .
v_gene: TRBV28
d_gene: .
len: 17
j_gene: TRBJ1-4
CDR3aa: CASSPFLLGRTNEKLFF
CDR3nt: TGTGCCAGCAGTCCGTTCCTTTTGGGGCGGACTAATGAAAAACTGTTTTTT

abundance: .
v_gene: TRBV28
d_gene: TRBD1
len: 15
j_gene: TRBJ1-6
CDR3aa: CASTPAGTGNSPLHF
CDR3nt: TGTGCCAGCACCCCCGCAGGGACAGGGAATTCACCCCTCCACTTT

abundance: .
v_gene: TRBV4-2
d_gene: .
len: 15
j_gene: TRBJ1-2
CDR3aa: CASSQERTAYYGYTF
CDR3nt: TGTGCCAGCAGCCAAGAAAGGACAGCGTACTATGGCTACACCTTC

abundance: .
v_gene: TRBV11-1
d_gene: TRBD1
len: 15
j_gene: TRBJ1-1
CDR3aa: CASSFFRTGGTEAFF
CDR3nt: TGTGCCAGCAGCTTCTTCCGGACAGGGGGGACTGAAGCTTTCTTT

abundance: .
v_gene: TRBV14
d_gene: .
len: 22
j_gene: TRBJ2-6
CDR3aa: CASSRTNTRDSCVRAGANVLTF
CDR3nt: TGTGCCAGCAGCCGGACTAACACACGGGACAGTTGTGTGCGGGCTGGGGCCAACGTCCTGACTTTC

abundance: once
v_gene: TRBV15
d_gene: .
len: 16
j_gene: TRBJ1-5
CDR3aa: CATSSTPLMRDQPQHF
CDR3nt: TGTGCCACCAGCTCTACCCCCTTGATGCGCGATCAGCCCCAGCATTTT

abundance: .
v_gene: TRBV28
d_gene: TRBD2
len: 15
j_gene: TRBJ2-5
CDR3aa: CASSGSGGLEETQYF
CDR3nt: TGTGCCAGCAGCGGTAGCGGGGGACTGGAAGAGACCCAGTACTTC

abundance: .
v_gene: TRBV27
d_gene: .
len: 15
j_gene: TRBJ1-2
CDR3aa: CASSLAGRTLYGYTF
CDR3nt: TGTGCCAGCAGTTTAGCTGGACGGACCCTCTATGGCTACACCTTC

abundance: .
v_gene: TRBV28
d_gene: .
len: 15
j_gene: TRBJ2-1
CDR3aa: CASSLEDSLYNEQFF
CDR3nt: TGTGCCAGCAGTTTAGAGGACAGCCTATACAATGAGCAGTTCTTC

abundance: .
v_gene: TRBV10-3
d_gene: .
len: 14
j_gene: TRBJ1-1
CDR3aa: CAISEVGRTAEAFF
CDR3nt: TGTGCCATCAGTGAGGTCGGCAGAACTGCTGAAGCTTTCTTT

abundance: .
v_gene: TRBV21-1
d_gene: .
len: 19
j_gene: TRBJ1-1
CDR3aa: CASFSDTGVIVWVITEAFF
CDR3nt: TGTGCCAGCTTCAGTGATACGGGGGTTATCGTGTGGGTCATCACTGAAGCTTTCTTT

abundance: .
v_gene: TRBV19
d_gene: TRBD1
len: 14
j_gene: TRBJ1-6
CDR3aa: CASRTGQGSVALHF
CDR3nt: TGTGCCAGTAGAACCGGACAGGGTTCGGTGGCCCTCCACTTT

abundance: few
v_gene: TRBV5-6
d_gene: TRBD1
len: 18
j_gene: TRBJ2-5
CDR3aa: CASSLYGDRGFPQETQYF
CDR3nt: TGTGCCAGCAGCTTGTACGGGGACAGGGGGTTTCCCCAAGAGACCCAGTACTTC

abundance: once
v_gene: TRBV29-1
d_gene: .
len: 13
j_gene: TRBJ1-2
CDR3aa: CSVGGRERYGYTF
CDR3nt: TGCAGCGTTGGAGGACGGGAGAGGTATGGCTACACCTTC

abundance: .
v_gene: TRBV4-2
d_gene: TRBD1
len: 15
j_gene: TRBJ2-3
CDR3aa: CASSQEVRGLDTQYF
CDR3nt: TGTGCCAGCAGCCAAGAGGTCAGGGGGCTGGATACGCAGTATTTT

abundance: .
v_gene: TRBV20-1
d_gene: TRBD2
len: 11
j_gene: TRBJ2-1
CDR3aa: CSAVAGTSKFF
CDR3nt: TGCAGTGCCGTTGCAGGGACTAGCAAGTTCTTC

abundance: .
v_gene: TRBV6-2/TRBV6-3
d_gene: .
len: 17
j_gene: TRBJ2-1
CDR3aa: CASSLSDTGWGYNEQFF
CDR3nt: TGTGCCAGCAGTTTGTCGGACACGGGTTGGGGTTACAATGAGCAGTTCTTC

abundance: .
v_gene: TRBV7-9
d_gene: .
len: 13
j_gene: TRBJ2-5
CDR3aa: CASSSRGEETQYF
CDR3nt: TGTGCCAGCAGCTCCCGGGGAGAAGAGACCCAGTACTTC

abundance: once
v_gene: TRBV4-1
d_gene: TRBD1
len: 14
j_gene: TRBJ1-2
CDR3aa: CASSQDLRDRVYTF
CDR3nt: TGCGCCAGCAGCCAAGATTTAAGGGACAGGGTCTACACCTTC

abundance: .
v_gene: TRBV9
d_gene: TRBD1
len: 15
j_gene: TRBJ2-7
CDR3aa: CASSPNRDRNYEQYF
CDR3nt: TGTGCCAGCAGCCCCAACCGGGACAGAAACTACGAGCAGTACTTC

abundance: .
v_gene: TRBV6-6
d_gene: .
len: 20
j_gene: TRBJ2-6
CDR3aa: CARSTRRGGQATSGANVLTF
CDR3nt: TGTGCCCGCAGCACCCGCCGGGGGGGACAGGCCACCTCTGGGGCCAACGTCCTGACTTTC

abundance: .
v_gene: TRBV19
d_gene: TRBD2
len: 14
j_gene: TRBJ2-7
CDR3aa: CASSSASGNYEQYF
CDR3nt: TGTGCCAGTAGTTCGGCTAGCGGCAACTACGAGCAGTACTTC

abundance: .
v_gene: TRBV7-9
d_gene: TRBD1
len: 17
j_gene: TRBJ1-1
CDR3aa: CASSTGTGGFGNTEAFF
CDR3nt: TGTGCCAGCAGCACGGGGACAGGGGGTTTTGGGAACACTGAAGCTTTCTTT

abundance: .
v_gene: TRBV13
d_gene: TRBD1
len: 15
j_gene: TRBJ2-5
CDR3aa: CASSSTGGLGKTQYF
CDR3nt: TGTGCCAGCAGTTCGACAGGGGGCTTGGGTAAGACCCAGTACTTC

abundance: once
v_gene: TRBV15
d_gene: .
len: 14
j_gene: TRBJ2-7
CDR3aa: CATSRDKASYEQYF
CDR3nt: TGTGCCACCAGCAGAGATAAAGCCTCCTACGAGCAGTACTTC

abundance: .
v_gene: TRBV29-1
d_gene: .
len: 12
j_gene: TRBJ2-1
CDR3aa: CSVRQRANEQFF
CDR3nt: TGCAGCGTACGACAGCGGGCGAATGAGCAGTTCTTC

abundance: .
v_gene: TRBV28
d_gene: .
len: 17
j_gene: TRBJ2-5
CDR3aa: CASRQTDTSFFQETQYF
CDR3nt: TGTGCCAGCAGACAGACGGACACCTCGTTTTTCCAAGAGACCCAGTACTTC

abundance: .
v_gene: TRBV19
d_gene: TRBD1
len: 14
j_gene: TRBJ1-4
CDR3aa: CASTRGTVNEKLFF
CDR3nt: TGTGCCAGTACCCGAGGGACAGTAAATGAAAAACTGTTTTTT

abundance: .
v_gene: TRBV23-1
d_gene: .
len: 16
j_gene: TRBJ2-5
CDR3aa: CASSRLLGGRQETQYF
CDR3nt: TGCGCCAGCAGTCGGTTGCTCGGGGGCAGACAAGAGACCCAGTACTTC

abundance: .
v_gene: TRBV13
d_gene: .
len: 15
j_gene: TRBJ1-4
CDR3aa: CASSLAGATNEKLFF
CDR3nt: TGTGCCAGCAGCCTCGCAGGGGCAACTAATGAAAAACTGTTTTTT

abundance: .
v_gene: TRBV23-1
d_gene: TRBD1
len: 15
j_gene: TRBJ1-3
CDR3aa: CASSRGQGVGNTIYF
CDR3nt: TGCGCCAGCAGTCGTGGACAGGGGGTAGGAAACACCATATATTTT